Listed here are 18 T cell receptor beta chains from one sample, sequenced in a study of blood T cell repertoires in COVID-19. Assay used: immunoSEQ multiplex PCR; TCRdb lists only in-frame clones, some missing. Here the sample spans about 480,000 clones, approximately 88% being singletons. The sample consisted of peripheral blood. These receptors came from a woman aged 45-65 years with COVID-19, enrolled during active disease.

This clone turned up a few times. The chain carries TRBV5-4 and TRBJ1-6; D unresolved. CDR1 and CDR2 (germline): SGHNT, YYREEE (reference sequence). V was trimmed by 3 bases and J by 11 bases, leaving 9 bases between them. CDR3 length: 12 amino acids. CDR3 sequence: CASSYETTPLHF. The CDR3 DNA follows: TGTGCCAGCAGCTATGAAACAACACCCCTCCACTTT.

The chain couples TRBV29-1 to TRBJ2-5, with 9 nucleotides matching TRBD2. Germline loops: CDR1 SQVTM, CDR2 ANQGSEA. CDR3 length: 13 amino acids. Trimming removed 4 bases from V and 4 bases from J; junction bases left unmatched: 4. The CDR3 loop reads CSVGGGAGETQYF. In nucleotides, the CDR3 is TGCAGCGTTGGCGGGGGGGCCGGAGAGACCCAGTACTTC.

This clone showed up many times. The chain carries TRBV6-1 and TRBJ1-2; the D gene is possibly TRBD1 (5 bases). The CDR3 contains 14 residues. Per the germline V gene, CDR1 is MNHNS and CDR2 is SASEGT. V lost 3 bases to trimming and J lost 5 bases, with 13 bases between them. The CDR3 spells CASSESRQGYGYTF. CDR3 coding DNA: TGTGCCAGCAGTGAGTCTAGGCAGGGTTATGGCTACACCTTC.

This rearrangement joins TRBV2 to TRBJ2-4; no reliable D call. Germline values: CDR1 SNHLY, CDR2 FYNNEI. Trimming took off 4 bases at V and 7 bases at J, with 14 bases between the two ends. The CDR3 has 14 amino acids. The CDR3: CASSAYERRNIQYF. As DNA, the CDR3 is TGTGCCAGCAGTGCCTATGAACGCAGGAACATTCAGTACTTC.

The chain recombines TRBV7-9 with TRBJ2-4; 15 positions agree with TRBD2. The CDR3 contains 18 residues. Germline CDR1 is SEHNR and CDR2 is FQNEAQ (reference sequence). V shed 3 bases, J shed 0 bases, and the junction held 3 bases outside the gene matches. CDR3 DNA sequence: TGTGCCAGCAGCTTGGGACTAGCGGGGGGTTTAGCCAAAAACATTCAGTACTTC. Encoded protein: CASSLGLAGGLAKNIQYF. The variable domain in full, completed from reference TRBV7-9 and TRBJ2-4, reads DTGVSQNPRHKITKRGQNVTFRCDPISEHNRLYWYRQTLGQGPEFLTYFQNEAQLEKSRLLSDRFSAERPKGSFSTLEIQRTEQGDSAMYLCASSLGLAGGLAKNIQYFGAGTRLSVL.

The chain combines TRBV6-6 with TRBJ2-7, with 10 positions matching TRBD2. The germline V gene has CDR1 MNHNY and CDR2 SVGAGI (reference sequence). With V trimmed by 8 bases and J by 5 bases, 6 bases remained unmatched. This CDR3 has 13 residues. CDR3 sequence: CASRQRGGHEQYF. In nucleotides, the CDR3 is TGTGCCAGCCGGCAGCGGGGGGGACACGAGCAGTACTTC.

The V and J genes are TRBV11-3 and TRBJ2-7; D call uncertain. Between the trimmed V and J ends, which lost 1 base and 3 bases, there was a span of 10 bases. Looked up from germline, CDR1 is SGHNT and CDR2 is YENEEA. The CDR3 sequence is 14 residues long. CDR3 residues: CASSLGRSNYEQYF. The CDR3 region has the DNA TGTGCCAGCAGCTTAGGGCGTAGCAACTACGAGCAGTACTTC.

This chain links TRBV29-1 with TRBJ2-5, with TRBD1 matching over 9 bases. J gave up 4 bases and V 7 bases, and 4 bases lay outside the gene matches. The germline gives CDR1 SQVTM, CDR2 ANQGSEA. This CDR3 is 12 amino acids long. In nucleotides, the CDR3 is TGCAGCGCTAACAGGGGGCGAGAGACCCAGTACTTC. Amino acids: CSANRGRETQYF.

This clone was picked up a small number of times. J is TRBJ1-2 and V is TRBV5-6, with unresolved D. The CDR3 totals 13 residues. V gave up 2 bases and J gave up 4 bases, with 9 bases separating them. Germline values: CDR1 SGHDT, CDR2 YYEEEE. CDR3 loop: CASSFPFRYGYTF. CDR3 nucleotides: TGTGCCAGCAGCTTCCCGTTCCGCTATGGCTACACCTTC.

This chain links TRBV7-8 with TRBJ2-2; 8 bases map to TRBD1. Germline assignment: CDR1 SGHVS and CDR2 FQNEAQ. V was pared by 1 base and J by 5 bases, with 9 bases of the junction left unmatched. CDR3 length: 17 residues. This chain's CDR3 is CASSLEDRARGTGELFF. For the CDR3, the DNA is TGTGCCAGCAGCTTAGAGGACAGGGCGCGCGGGACCGGGGAGCTGTTTTTT.

The CDR3 DNA reads as TGTGCCAGCAGTGAAGCGCTTCGACTAGCTGGGGTCACCGGGGAGCTGTTTTTT. Translated: CASSEALRLAGVTGELFF. This chain joins TRBV6-1 and TRBJ2-2, with 7 bases lining up with TRBD2. CDR1 and CDR2 from the germline V gene are MNHNS and SASEGT. V shed 0 bases, J shed 4 bases, and the junction held 11 bases outside the gene matches. The CDR3 loop spans 18 amino acids.

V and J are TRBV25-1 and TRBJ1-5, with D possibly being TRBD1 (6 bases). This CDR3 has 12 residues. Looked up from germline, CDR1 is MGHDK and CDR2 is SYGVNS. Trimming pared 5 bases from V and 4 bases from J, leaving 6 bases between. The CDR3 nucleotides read TGTGCCAGCAGTAGGGGGAATCAGCCCCAGCATTTT. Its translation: CASSRGNQPQHF.

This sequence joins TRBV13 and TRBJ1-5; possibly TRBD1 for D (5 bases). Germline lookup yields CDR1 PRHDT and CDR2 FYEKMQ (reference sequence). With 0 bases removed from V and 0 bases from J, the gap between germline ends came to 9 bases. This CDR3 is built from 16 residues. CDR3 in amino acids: CASSLGGRGSNQPQHF. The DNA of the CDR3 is TGTGCCAGCAGCTTAGGGGGGCGGGGTAGCAATCAGCCCCAGCATTTT.

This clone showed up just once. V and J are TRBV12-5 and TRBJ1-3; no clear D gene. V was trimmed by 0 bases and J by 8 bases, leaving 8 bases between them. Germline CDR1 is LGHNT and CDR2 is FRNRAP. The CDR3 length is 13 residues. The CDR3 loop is CASGLVLEDTIYF. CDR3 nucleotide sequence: TGTGCTAGTGGTTTGGTACTCGAGGACACCATATATTTT.

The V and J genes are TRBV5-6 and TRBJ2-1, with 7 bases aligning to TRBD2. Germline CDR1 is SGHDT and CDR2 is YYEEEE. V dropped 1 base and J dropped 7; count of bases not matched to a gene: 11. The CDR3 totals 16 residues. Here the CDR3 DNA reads TGTGCCAGCAGCTTGATCGGGGGGAGCAAAAGGAATGAGCAGTTCTTC. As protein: CASSLIGGSKRNEQFF.

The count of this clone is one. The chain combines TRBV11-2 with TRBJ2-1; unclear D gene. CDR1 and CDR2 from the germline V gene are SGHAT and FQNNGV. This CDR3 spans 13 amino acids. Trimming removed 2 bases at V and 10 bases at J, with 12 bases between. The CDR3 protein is CASSLNAVGEQFF. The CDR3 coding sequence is TGTGCCAGCAGCTTAAATGCGGTCGGCGAGCAGTTCTTC.

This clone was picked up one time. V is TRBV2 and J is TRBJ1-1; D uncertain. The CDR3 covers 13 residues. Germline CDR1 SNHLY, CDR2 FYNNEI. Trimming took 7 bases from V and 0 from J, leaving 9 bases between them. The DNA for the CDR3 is TGTGCCAGCATGCTAGGAATGAACACTGAAGCTTTCTTT. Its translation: CASMLGMNTEAFF.

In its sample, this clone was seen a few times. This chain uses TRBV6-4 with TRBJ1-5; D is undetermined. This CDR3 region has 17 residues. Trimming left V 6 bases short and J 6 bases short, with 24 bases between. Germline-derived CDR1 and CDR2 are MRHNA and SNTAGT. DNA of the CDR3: TGTGCCAGCAGCCAAAGACGAGGGAAGGCGGCCAGTCAGCCCCAGCATTTT. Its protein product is CASSQRRGKAASQPQHF.